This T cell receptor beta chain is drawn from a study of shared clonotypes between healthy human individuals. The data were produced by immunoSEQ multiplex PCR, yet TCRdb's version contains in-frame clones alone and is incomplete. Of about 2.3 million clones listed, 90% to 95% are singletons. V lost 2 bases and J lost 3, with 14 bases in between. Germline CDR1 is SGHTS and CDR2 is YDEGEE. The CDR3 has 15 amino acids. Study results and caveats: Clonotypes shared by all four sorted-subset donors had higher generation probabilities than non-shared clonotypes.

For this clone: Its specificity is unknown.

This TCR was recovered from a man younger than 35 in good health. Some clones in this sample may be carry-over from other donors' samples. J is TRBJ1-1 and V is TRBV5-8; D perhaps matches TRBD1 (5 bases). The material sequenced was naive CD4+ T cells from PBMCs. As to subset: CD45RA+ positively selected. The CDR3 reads CASSFMRGADTEAFF. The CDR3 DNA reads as TGTGCCAGCAGCTTCATGAGGGGCGCAGACACTGAAGCTTTCTTT.